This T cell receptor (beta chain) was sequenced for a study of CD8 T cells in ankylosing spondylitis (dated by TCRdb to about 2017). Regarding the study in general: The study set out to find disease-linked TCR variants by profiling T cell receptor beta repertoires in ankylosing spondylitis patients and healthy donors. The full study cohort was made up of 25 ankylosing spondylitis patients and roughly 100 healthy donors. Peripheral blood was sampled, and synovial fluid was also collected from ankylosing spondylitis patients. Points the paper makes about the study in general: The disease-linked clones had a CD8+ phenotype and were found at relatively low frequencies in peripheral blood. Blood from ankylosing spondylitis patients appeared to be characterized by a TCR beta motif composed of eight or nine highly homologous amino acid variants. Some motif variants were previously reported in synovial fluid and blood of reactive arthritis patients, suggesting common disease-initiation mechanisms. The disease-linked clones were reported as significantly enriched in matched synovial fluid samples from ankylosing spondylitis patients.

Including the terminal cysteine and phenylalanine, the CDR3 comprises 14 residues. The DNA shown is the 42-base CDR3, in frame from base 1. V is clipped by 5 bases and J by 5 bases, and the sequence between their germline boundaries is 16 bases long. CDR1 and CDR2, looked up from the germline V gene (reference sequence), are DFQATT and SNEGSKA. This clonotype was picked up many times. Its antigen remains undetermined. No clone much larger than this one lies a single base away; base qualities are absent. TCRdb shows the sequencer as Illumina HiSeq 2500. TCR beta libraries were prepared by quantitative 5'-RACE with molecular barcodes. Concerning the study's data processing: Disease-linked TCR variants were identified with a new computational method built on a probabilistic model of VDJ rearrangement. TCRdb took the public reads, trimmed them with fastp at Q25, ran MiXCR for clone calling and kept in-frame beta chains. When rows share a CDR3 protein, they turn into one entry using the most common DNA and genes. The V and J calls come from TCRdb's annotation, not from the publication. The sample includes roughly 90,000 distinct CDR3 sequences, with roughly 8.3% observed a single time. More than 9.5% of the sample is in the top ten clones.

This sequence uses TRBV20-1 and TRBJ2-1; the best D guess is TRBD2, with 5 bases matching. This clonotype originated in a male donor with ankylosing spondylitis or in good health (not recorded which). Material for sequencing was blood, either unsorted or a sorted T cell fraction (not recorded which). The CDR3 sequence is CSARLALYHNEQFF. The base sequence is TGCAGTGCTCGTCTAGCCCTCTATCACAATGAGCAGTTCTTC.